Below are 2 T cell receptor beta chains sequenced from a single sample in a study of blood T cell repertoires in COVID-19. Repertoires were generated with immunoSEQ multiplex PCR, while TCRdb's copy carries only in-frame clones and drops some. The data hold 50,000 to 60,000 clones, with more than 70% observed a single time. Sequencing input: peripheral blood. The receptors here all came from a man aged 55 to 70 with active COVID-19.

The rearrangement joins TRBV19 to TRBJ1-1; TRBD1 aligns across 7 bases. Losses at the gene ends were 4 bases for V and 8 bases for J; bases not matched to a gene: 1. Germline V lookup: CDR1 LNHDA, CDR2 SQIVND (reference sequence). The CDR3 runs to 11 residues. CDR3 amino acids: CASSTTGEAFF. Written as DNA, the CDR3 is TGTGCCAGTAGTACGACAGGGGAAGCTTTCTTT.

This rearrangement joins TRBV19 to TRBJ1-2; 7 bases line up with TRBD1. Germline V gene sequence: CDR1 LNHDA, CDR2 SQIVND (reference sequence). Germline trimming cut 3 bases from V and 12 bases from J; bases unmatched to any gene: 13. This CDR3 comprises 14 residues. The CDR3 nucleotides read TGTGCCAGTAGTATTGGGACAGATCCTCTTTGGAACACCTTC. It yields the protein CASSIGTDPLWNTF. Variable domain in full (rest from reference TRBV19 and TRBJ1-2): DGGITQSPKYLFRKEGQNVTLSCEQNLNHDAMYWYRQDPGQGLRLIYYSQIVNDFQKGDIAEGYSVSREKKESFPLTVTSAQKNPTAFYLCASSIGTDPLWNTFGSGTRLTVV.